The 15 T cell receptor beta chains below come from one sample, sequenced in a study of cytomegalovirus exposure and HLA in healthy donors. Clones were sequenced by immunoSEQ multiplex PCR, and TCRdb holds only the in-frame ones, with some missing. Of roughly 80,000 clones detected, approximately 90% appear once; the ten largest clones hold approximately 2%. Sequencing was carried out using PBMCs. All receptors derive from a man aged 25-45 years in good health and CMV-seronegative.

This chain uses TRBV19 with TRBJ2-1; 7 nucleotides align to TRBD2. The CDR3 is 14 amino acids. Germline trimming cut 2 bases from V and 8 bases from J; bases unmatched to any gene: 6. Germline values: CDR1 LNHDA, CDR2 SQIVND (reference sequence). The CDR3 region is CASSISFRGDEQFF. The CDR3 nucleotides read TGTGCCAGTAGTATAAGCTTCCGGGGGGATGAGCAGTTCTTC.

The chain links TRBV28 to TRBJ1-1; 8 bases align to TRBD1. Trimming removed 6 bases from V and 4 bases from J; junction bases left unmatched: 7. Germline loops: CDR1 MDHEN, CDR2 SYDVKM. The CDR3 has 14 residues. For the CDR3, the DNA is TGTGCCAGCAGAGGGACAGGCCCACGCACTGAAGCTTTCTTT. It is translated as CASRGTGPRTEAFF.

The CDR3, as DNA: TGTGCCAGTAGTACCAAGACAGGGGAAGGCTACGAGCAGTACTTC. It translates to CASSTKTGEGYEQYF. The rearrangement joins TRBV19 to TRBJ2-5; 8 nucleotides agree with TRBD1. The end of the DNA aligns better with TRBJ2-7, so the J call may be wrong. Germline V gene lookup returns CDR1 LNHDA and CDR2 SQIVND (reference sequence). This CDR3 comprises 15 residues.

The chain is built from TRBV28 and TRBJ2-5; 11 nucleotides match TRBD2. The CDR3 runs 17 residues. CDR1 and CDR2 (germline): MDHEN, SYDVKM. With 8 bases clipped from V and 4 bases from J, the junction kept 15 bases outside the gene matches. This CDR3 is CASSRLAGRVGGETQYF. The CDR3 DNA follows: TGTGCCAGCTCCCGACTAGCGGGACGCGTCGGGGGAGAGACCCAGTACTTC. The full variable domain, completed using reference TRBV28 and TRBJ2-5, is DVKVTQSSRYLVKRTGEKVFLECVQDMDHENMFWYRQDPGLGLRLIYFSYDVKMKEKGDIPEGYSVSREKKERFSLILESASTNQTSMYLCASSRLAGRVGGETQYFGPGTRLLVL.

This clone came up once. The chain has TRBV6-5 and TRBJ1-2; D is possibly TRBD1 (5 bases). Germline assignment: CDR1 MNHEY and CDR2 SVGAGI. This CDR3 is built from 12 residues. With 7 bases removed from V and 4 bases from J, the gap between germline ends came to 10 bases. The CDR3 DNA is TGTGCCAGCAATCAGGGAGGCTATGGCTACACCTTC. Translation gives CASNQGGYGYTF.

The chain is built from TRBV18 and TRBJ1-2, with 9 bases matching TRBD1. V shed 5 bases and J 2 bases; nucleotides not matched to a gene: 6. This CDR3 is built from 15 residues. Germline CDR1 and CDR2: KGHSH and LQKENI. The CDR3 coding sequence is TGTGCCAGCTCAGATACAGGGGGCGAAAACTATGGCTACACCTTC. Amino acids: CASSDTGGENYGYTF.

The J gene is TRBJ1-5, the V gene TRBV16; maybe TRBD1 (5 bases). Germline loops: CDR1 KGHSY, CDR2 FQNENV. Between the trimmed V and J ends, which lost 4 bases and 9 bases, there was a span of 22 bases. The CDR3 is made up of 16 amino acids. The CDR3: CASSPTIIDIDRPQHF. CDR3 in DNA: TGTGCCAGCAGCCCAACAATAATAGACATCGACAGGCCCCAGCATTTT.

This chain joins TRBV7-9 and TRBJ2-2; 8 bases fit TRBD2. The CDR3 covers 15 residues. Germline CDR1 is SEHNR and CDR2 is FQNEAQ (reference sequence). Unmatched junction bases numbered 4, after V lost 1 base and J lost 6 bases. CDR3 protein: CASSLGSGAAGELFF. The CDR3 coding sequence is TGTGCCAGCAGCTTAGGTAGCGGGGCCGCCGGGGAGCTGTTTTTT.

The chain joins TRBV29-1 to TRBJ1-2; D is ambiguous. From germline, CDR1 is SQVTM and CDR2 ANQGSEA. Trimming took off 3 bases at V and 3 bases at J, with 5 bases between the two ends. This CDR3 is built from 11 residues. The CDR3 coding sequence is TGCAGCGTTGACGGGGACTATGGCTACACCTTC. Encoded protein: CSVDGDYGYTF.

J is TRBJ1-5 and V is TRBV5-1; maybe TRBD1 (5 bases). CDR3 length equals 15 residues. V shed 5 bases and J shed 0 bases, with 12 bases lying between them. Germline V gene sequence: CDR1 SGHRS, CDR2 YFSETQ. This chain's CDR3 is CASRKGEFSNQPQHF. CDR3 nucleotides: TGCGCCAGCAGGAAAGGGGAATTTAGCAATCAGCCCCAGCATTTT.

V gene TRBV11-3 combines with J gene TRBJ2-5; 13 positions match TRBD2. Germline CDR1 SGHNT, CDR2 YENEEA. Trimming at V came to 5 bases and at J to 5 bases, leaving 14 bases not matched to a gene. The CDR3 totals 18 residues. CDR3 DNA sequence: TGTGCCAGCAGCCTTGGGACTAGCGGGGAGAGTGTCCTTGAGACCCAGTACTTC. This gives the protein CASSLGTSGESVLETQYF.

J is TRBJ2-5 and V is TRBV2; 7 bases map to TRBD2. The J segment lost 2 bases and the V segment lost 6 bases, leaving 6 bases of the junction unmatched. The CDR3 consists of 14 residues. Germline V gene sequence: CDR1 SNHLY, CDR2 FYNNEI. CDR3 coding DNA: TGTGCCAGCAGCCCTAGCGGAGTACAAGAGACCCAGTACTTC. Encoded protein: CASSPSGVQETQYF.

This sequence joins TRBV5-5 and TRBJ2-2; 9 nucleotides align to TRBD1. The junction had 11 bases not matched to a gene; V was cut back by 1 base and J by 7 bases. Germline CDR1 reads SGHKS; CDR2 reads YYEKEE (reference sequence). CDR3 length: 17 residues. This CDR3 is CASSLTSATGGHGELFF. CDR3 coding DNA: TGTGCCAGCAGCTTGACTTCGGCGACAGGGGGGCACGGGGAGCTGTTTTTT.

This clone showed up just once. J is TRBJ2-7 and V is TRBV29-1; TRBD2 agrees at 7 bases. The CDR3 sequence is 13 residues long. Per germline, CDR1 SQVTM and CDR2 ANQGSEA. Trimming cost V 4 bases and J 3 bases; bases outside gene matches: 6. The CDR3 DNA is TGCAGCGTTGTGGGAGGGGAACGCTACGAGCAGTACTTC. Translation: CSVVGGERYEQYF.

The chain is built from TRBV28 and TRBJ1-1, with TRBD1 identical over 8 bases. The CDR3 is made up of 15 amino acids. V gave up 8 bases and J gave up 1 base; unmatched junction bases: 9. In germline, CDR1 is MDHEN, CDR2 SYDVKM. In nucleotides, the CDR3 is TGTGCCAGCCCTGGGGCGGACAGGGCGAACACTGAAGCTTTCTTT. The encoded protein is CASPGADRANTEAFF.